This T cell receptor (beta chain) was captured by sequencing in a study of Ad26.COV2.S vaccination and SARS-CoV-2 variants (dated by TCRdb to 2020 to 2023). Concerning the study at large: TCRbeta repertoire sequencing was used to assess the specificity and breadth of SARS-CoV-2-reactive T cell receptors after Ad26.COV2.S vaccination. The TCR-sequenced set comprised roughly 30 samples: 19 Ad26.COV2.S vaccine recipients, 5 placebo recipients and 8 SARS-CoV-2 convalescent individuals.

The investigation overall reported the following: After vaccination, spike-specific CD8+ and CD4+ T cell responses were reported to show substantial breadth. According to the authors, total T cell responses may have been underestimated by the TCR breadth and depth analyses. Comparable non-spike TCR breadth was observed between vaccine and placebo recipients, consistent with only spike being contained in the vaccine. Ad26.COV2.S recipients had higher spike-specific TCR breadth than placebo recipients (P = 0.0014).

What the time point label conveys for this sample: individuals recovered from natural SARS-CoV-2 infection. The immunoSEQ Assay was the method used to sequence TCRbeta CDR3 regions. After extraction, genomic DNA underwent amplification by bias-controlled multiplex PCR, followed by high-throughput sequencing. The original pipeline was this. To quantify the absolute abundance of each unique TCRbeta CDR3 region, sequences were collapsed and filtered. Usable DNA was measured by amplifying reference genes present in all nucleated cells, and TCRbeta template counts were normalized to that usable DNA to estimate T cell fraction. Repertoire TCRs were annotated as SARS-CoV-2-specific by exact matching of V gene, CDR3 amino acid sequence and J gene to a known reactive TCR set. The reference SARS-CoV-2 TCR set came from MIRA and was filtered for enrichment in COVID-19-positive ImmuneCODE repertoires, removing public or cross-reactive TCRs. Using the MIRA antigens, annotated TCRs were further analysed by specific ORF or by position within an ORF. Depth was the summed frequency of annotated unique rearrangements, while breadth was defined as annotated unique rearrangements over total unique productive rearrangements. TCR breadth was compared between groups using two-sided Wilcoxon rank-sum tests. TCRdb obtained this table from immuneACCESS and retained in-frame rearrangements with V and J assigned. These tables miss some clones; where compared with another copy, unresolved V genes account for less than half of the shortfall, and the remainder is unexplained. D and trimming come from the DNA, and the V and J calls and clone size come from that table. The sample records roughly 92,000 clones, roughly 85% of which are singletons. About 15% of the sample is held by the ten biggest clonotypes.

The germline V gene yields MNHEY for CDR1 and SVGEGT for CDR2. The V and J ends are trimmed by 2 bases and 4 bases, leaving 12 bases between them. Measured from the cysteine to the phenylalanine, the CDR3 is 15 residues long. Left in the record is the CDR3 DNA by itself, 45 bases read in frame from the first base. This clone was recorded a few times. Its antigen target is currently unknown. Base qualities are missing; no much larger clone stands one base away. The source was peripheral blood, collected after recovery from COVID-19. This TCR was sampled from a human donor who had recovered from COVID-19. This sequence uses TRBV6-2 or TRBV6-3 and TRBJ2-1, with TRBD2 perhaps the D gene, on 6 matching bases. Here the CDR3 is given as CASSYRGGNYNEQFF. The DNA sequence reads TGTGCCAGCAGTTACCGGGGAGGAAATTACAATGAGCAGTTCTTC.